Listed below are T cell receptor beta chains from one sample, sequenced in a study of blood T cell repertoires in COVID-19. The protocol was immunoSEQ multiplex PCR, while the TCRdb copy is restricted to in-frame clones and leaves out a portion. The sample records 350,000 to 450,000 clones, approximately 86% being singletons. The specimen sequenced was peripheral blood. These receptors originate from a woman aged 60-75 years with COVID-19, enrolled during active disease. CDR3s include the opening cysteine and the closing phenylalanine or tryptophan. D genes are given only for firm matches. Rows may omit the clone size; those that give it use once, few, many or a size class.

>TRBD1|TRBJ1-2|TRBV6-5|.
TGTGCCAGCAGTCACAGGGGCGCCCTTGGTGGCTACACCTTC
CASSHRGALGGYTF
>.|TRBJ1-1|TRBV6-5|.
TGTGCCAGCAGTTACTCGTTAACAGGGAGAGCTTTCTTT
CASSYSLTGRAFF
>TRBD1|TRBJ2-1|TRBV9|.
TGTGCCAGCAGCGTAGGGGGAGACAGGGTCTATGAGCAGTTCTTC
CASSVGGDRVYEQFF
>TRBD1|TRBJ1-1|TRBV7-2|.
TGTGCCAGCAGAAGACAGGGTCTGAACACTGAAGCTTTCTTT
CASRRQGLNTEAFF
>TRBD1|TRBJ1-1|TRBV10-3|.
TGTGCCATCAGGAACCGACAGGGAACGTACACTGAAGCTTTCTTT
CAIRNRQGTYTEAFF
>TRBD2|TRBJ2-1|TRBV4-2|.
TGTGCCAGCAGCCAAGTGGCTCAGACTAGCGGGGGTATTGAGCAGTTCTTC
CASSQVAQTSGGIEQFF
>.|TRBJ1-1|TRBV19|.
TGTGCCAGTAGTAGGGTCAGGGATTCTGAAGCTTTCTTT
CASSRVRDSEAFF
>.|TRBJ1-2|TRBV12-5|.
TGTGCTAGTGGTTTGGTCCTATTGGAGGGCGTGGTCGATGGCTACACCTTC
CASGLVLLEGVVDGYTF
>TRBD1|TRBJ1-1|TRBV2|.
TGTGCCAGCAGTGGGTCGGACAGGCCATTTCCCAACCTCATGAACACTGAAGCTTTCTTT
CASSGSDRPFPNLMNTEAFF
>.|TRBJ2-1|TRBV7-3|.
TGTGCCAGCAGCCGGGACTCGAGCTCCTACAATGAGCAGTTCTTC
CASSRDSSSYNEQFF
>TRBD1|TRBJ1-4|TRBV11-2|.
TGTGCCAGCAGCTTTGGGACAGGGGATGAAAAACTGTTTTTT
CASSFGTGDEKLFF
>.|TRBJ1-4|TRBV7-9|.
TGTGCCAGCAGCTCCCGTTTGGTGCAGGGAGGTGAAAAACTGTTTTTT
CASSSRLVQGGEKLFF
>.|TRBJ2-7|TRBV20-1|.
TGCAGTGCTAGTCCCTCCAGGGGAAGCTCCTACGAGCAGTACTTC
CSASPSRGSSYEQYF
>.|TRBJ2-1|TRBV11-2|.
TGTGCCAGCAGCTTGGGCCTATTCGGGGGTTCACAGTTCTTC
CASSLGLFGGSQFF
>TRBD1|TRBJ1-2|TRBV11-3|.
TGTGCCAGCAGCTCGAGCGGACAGGGTGGCTATGGCTACACCTTC
CASSSSGQGGYGYTF
>TRBD1|TRBJ1-2|TRBV4-1|few
TGCGCCAGCAGCCGCGGACAGGGAGCTAACTATGGCTACACCTTC
CASSRGQGANYGYTF
>TRBD1|TRBJ1-1|TRBV6-6|.
TGTGCCAGCAGTTACTCAGGGGACAGGGTGTTGGGAGCTTTCTTT
CASSYSGDRVLGAFF
>.|TRBJ1-1|TRBV5-5|.
TGTGCCAGCAGCCAAACAGGGGAAGCTTTCTTT
CASSQTGEAFF
>TRBD2|TRBJ2-5|TRBV18|.
TGTGCCAGCTCACGCATCAGCGGGGGATTGCAAGAGACCCAGTACTTC
CASSRISGGLQETQYF
>.|TRBJ1-1|TRBV9|.
TGTGCCAGCAGCCTCGGACAGACCCCGAACACTGAAGCTTTCTTT
CASSLGQTPNTEAFF
>TRBD2|TRBJ2-3|TRBV5-1|.
TGCGCCAGCAGCTCCGGGACTAGCGTATTCACAGATACGCAGTATTTT
CASSSGTSVFTDTQYF
>.|TRBJ2-1|TRBV5-5|.
TGTGCCAGCAGCTTAGGTTTAGGGAGCTCCTACAATGAGCAGTTCTTC
CASSLGLGSSYNEQFF
>.|TRBJ2-3|TRBV7-3|.
TGTGCCAGCAACTTCTTAGTCCCGCCAGATACGCAGTATTTT
CASNFLVPPDTQYF
>TRBD2|TRBJ2-3|TRBV19|once
TGTGCCAGTAGTACTTCGGGGGGAAGCGGGGTGAGGCAGTATTTT
CASSTSGGSGVRQYF
>.|TRBJ1-6|TRBV18|.
TGTGCCAGCTCACCACGGATGGGGAGAAGCGGTTCACCCCTCCACTTT
CASSPRMGRSGSPLHF
>.|TRBJ1-1|TRBV7-2|.
TGTGCCAGCAGCAAGCAGACAGGAGGTGAAGCTTTCTTT
CASSKQTGGEAFF
>.|TRBJ1-2|TRBV30|.
TGTGCCTGGAGTAGAGTGAGGGGGACTAGCGATGGCTACACCTTC
CAWSRVRGTSDGYTF
>.|TRBJ2-6|TRBV11-1|once
TGTGCCAGCAGTGAAGACATCTCTGGGGCCAACGTCCTGACTTTC
CASSEDISGANVLTF
>.|TRBJ1-2|TRBV6-1|.
TGTGCCAGCAGTCTTATCCGGGAGAAATATGGCTACACCTTC
CASSLIREKYGYTF
>TRBD1|TRBJ1-1|TRBV27|.
TGTGCCAGCAGTCCCGGGACAGCGAACACTGAAGCTTTCTTT
CASSPGTANTEAFF
>.|TRBJ2-1|TRBV27|.
TGTGCCAGCAGTTTATATGGCTTGAGGGCGGGGTTGTACTACAATGAGCAGTTCTTC
CASSLYGLRAGLYYNEQFF
>.|TRBJ2-2|TRBV3-1/TRBV3-2|.
TGTGCCAGCAGCCAGGCTCCCTCCGGGGAGCTGTTTTTT
CASSQAPSGELFF
>.|TRBJ1-6|TRBV5-1|.
TGCGCCAGCAGTCGGACAGTCTCCTCCTATAATTCACCCCTCCACTTT
CASSRTVSSYNSPLHF
>TRBD2|TRBJ2-7|TRBV7-2|.
TGTGCCAGCAGCTTAGTGGCGGGGGAGGGCGAGCAGTACTTC
CASSLVAGEGEQYF
>.|TRBJ1-1|TRBV7-2|.
TGTGCCAGCAGCTTAAGAGCATACCGGTACACTGAAGCTTTCTTT
CASSLRAYRYTEAFF
>TRBD2|TRBJ2-5|TRBV9|.
TGTGCCAGCAGCGTAGGTTTAACTAGCGGGGGCCAGGGGGAGACCCAGTACTTC
CASSVGLTSGGQGETQYF
>TRBD2|TRBJ2-1|TRBV13|.
TGTGCCAGCAGCTTAGGCCTGGGACTAGCGGGGGGACATGAGCAGTTCTTC
CASSLGLGLAGGHEQFF
>TRBD1|TRBJ1-1|TRBV20-1|.
TGCAGTGCTAAGACAGGGACTGAAGCTTTCTTT
CSAKTGTEAFF
>.|TRBJ2-5|TRBV27|.
TGTGCCAGCAGTCCTGGACAGCTTAACCAAGAGACCCAGTACTTC
CASSPGQLNQETQYF
>TRBD1|TRBJ2-2|TRBV4-1|.
TGCGCCAGCAGCCACAGACAGGGGGACGGGGAGCTGTTTTTT
CASSHRQGDGELFF
>.|TRBJ1-5|TRBV18|.
TGTGCCAGCTCAAGGGGACCGGGCGGGGATCAGCCCCAGCATTTT
CASSRGPGGDQPQHF
>.|TRBJ1-1|TRBV6-2/TRBV6-3|.
TGTGCCAGCAGCCACTCAGGGAACACTGAAGCTTTCTTT
CASSHSGNTEAFF
>.|TRBJ2-7|TRBV6-1|.
TGTGCCAGCAGTGTGGTGACAGGGTTAAAAGCGGGAGCCTACGAGCAGTACTTC
CASSVVTGLKAGAYEQYF
>.|TRBJ1-1|TRBV7-9|.
TGTGCCAGCAGCCTGGGAGAAACTGAAGCTTTCTTT
CASSLGETEAFF
>.|TRBJ2-1|TRBV5-8|.
TGTGCCAGCAGCTTGGAAGGGAGCTCCTACAATGAGCAGTTCTTC
CASSLEGSSYNEQFF
>TRBD2|TRBJ2-7|TRBV4-3|.
TGCGCCAGCAGCCAAGTAGCGGGGGCCACCTACGAGCAGTACTTC
CASSQVAGATYEQYF
>.|TRBJ1-4|TRBV15|.
TGTGCCACCAGCAGAGATATATTGGCATTTAATGAAAAACTGTTTTTT
CATSRDILAFNEKLFF
>.|TRBJ1-2|TRBV30|.
TGTGCCTGGAGACTCGCTTGGGGGGTGAACCTTGGCTACACCTTC
CAWRLAWGVNLGYTF
>.|TRBJ2-3|TRBV11-3|.
TGTGCCAGCAGCCAGGGACTCGAGAGCACAGATACGCAGTATTTT
CASSQGLESTDTQYF
>.|TRBJ2-7|TRBV19|.
TGTGCCAGTAGTACCCGACAGGACACCTACGAGCAGTACTTC
CASSTRQDTYEQYF
>.|TRBJ1-2|TRBV27|.
TGTGCCAGCAGCCTGGAGGGGATCTATGGCTACACCTTC
CASSLEGIYGYTF
>.|TRBJ1-1|TRBV4-1|.
TGCGCCAGCAGACTGTCAGGGGCGGGGAACACTGAAGCTTTCTTT
CASRLSGAGNTEAFF
>TRBD1|TRBJ1-1|TRBV4-1|.
TGCGCCAGCAGCCATACAGGGGGCGGGAGTACTGAAGCTTTCTTT
CASSHTGGGSTEAFF
>TRBD1|TRBJ1-4|TRBV11-2|.
TGTGCCAGCAGCTTAGGACAGGGCGGGAATGAAAAACTGTTTTTT
CASSLGQGGNEKLFF
>.|TRBJ1-1|TRBV5-6|.
TGTGCCAGCAGCTCTCTTGGGGGGGACACTGAAGCTTTCTTT
CASSSLGGDTEAFF